What follows describes a single T cell receptor (beta chain). A much larger clone sits a single nucleotide away, making a read error possible. These data are taken from a study of Graves' ophthalmopathy and Graves' hyperthyroidism. Enrolled hyperthyroidism patients had a new diagnosis, a duration under 2 months, and an age of 18 to 65. Beta-chain TCR CDR3 regions were amplified from RNA transcripts. The authors performed first-round RT-PCR with HTBI primers and then a second-round multiplex PCR. TCRdb used MiXCR to reprocess the multiplex PCR reads, holding one entry per CDR3 protein. The sample lists over a million distinct CDR3 sequences, about 36% occurring once. The receptor was isolated from an adult man with Graves' hyperthyroidism. The sample comprised peripheral blood or thyroid tissue (not recorded which).

The chain's CDR3 is CSAGGRGQETQYF. In DNA, the CDR3 is TGCAGTGCTGGGGGTCGGGGCCAAGAGACCCAGTACTTC. The gene calls are TRBV20-1 and TRBJ2-5; D is possibly TRBD1 or TRBD2 (5 bases each). Between the trimmed V and J ends, which lost 5 bases and 1 base, there was a span of 11 bases. Looked up from germline, CDR1 is DFQATT and CDR2 is SNEGSKA (reference sequence). The CDR3 has 13 amino acids.